The rows below give T cell receptor beta chains drawn from one sample of a study of control samples from healthy donors and cancer patients. This table comes from immunoSEQ multiplex PCR, and its TCRdb copy is limited to in-frame clones, with some not included. The sample carries about 150,000 clones, around 90% recorded once. Sample: blood. These receptors came from a man in his thirties or forties in good health. Both conserved end residues are part of each CDR3. The order of the fields is J gene, clone size, D gene, V gene, CDR3 protein, CDR3 DNA. The D gene is left open where the match is weak. Not every row has a clone size; where given, it reads once, few, many or a size class.

>TRBJ2-2|.|.|TRBV5-4
CASSPSTVRYEGELFF
TGTGCCAGCAGCCCCTCGACAGTCCGGTACGAGGGGGAGCTGTTTTTT
>TRBJ2-7|once|TRBD2|TRBV6-2/TRBV6-3
CASSYRGLAGGRGREQYF
TGTGCCAGCAGTTACCGAGGACTAGCGGGAGGGAGGGGTCGCGAGCAGTACTTC
>TRBJ2-1|.|TRBD2|TRBV11-3
CASSLRGLAGYNEQFF
TGTGCCAGCAGCCTAAGGGGGCTAGCGGGGTACAATGAGCAGTTCTTC
>TRBJ2-1|.|TRBD1|TRBV6-4
CASIRGGQGNRQSSYNEQFF
TGTGCCAGCATAAGGGGGGGACAGGGAAACCGTCAAAGCTCCTACAATGAGCAGTTCTTC
>TRBJ2-7|.|TRBD2|TRBV3-1/TRBV3-2
CASSGGRGSYEQYF
TGTGCCAGCAGCGGAGGGAGGGGATCCTACGAGCAGTACTTC
>TRBJ1-2|.|TRBD1|TRBV24-1
CATSDSPDRASGYTF
TGTGCCACCAGTGATTCCCCGGACAGGGCGTCTGGCTACACCTTC
>TRBJ1-3|.|.|TRBV7-2
CASSPQPSSGNTIYF
TGTGCCAGCAGCCCTCAGCCTTCCTCTGGAAACACCATATATTTT
>TRBJ2-3|once|TRBD1|TRBV24-1
CATSDDDRVGVYDTQYF
TGTGCCACCAGTGATGACGACAGGGTTGGCGTTTATGATACGCAGTATTTT
>TRBJ2-1|.|TRBD2|TRBV24-1
CATSERQGVSTSGVRNEQFF
TGTGCCACCAGTGAAAGACAGGGAGTCTCTACTAGCGGGGTTAGGAATGAGCAGTTCTTC
>TRBJ2-7|.|TRBD1|TRBV2
CASSMDRAYYEQYF
TGTGCCAGCAGTATGGACAGGGCCTACTACGAGCAGTACTTC
>TRBJ1-5|.|TRBD1|TRBV14
CASSRTGSKPQHF
TGTGCCAGCAGCCGGACAGGGAGCAAGCCCCAGCATTTT
>TRBJ2-5|.|TRBD1|TRBV5-8
CASSPNPGQGQETQYF
TGTGCCAGCAGCCCCAACCCGGGACAGGGGCAAGAGACCCAGTACTTC
>TRBJ2-7|.|.|TRBV30
CAWIGRSSYEQYF
TGTGCCTGGATAGGCAGGAGCTCCTACGAGCAGTACTTC
>TRBJ1-4|.|TRBD1|TRBV5-1
CASSLVPGGQEKLFF
TGCGCCAGCAGCTTGGTCCCAGGGGGACAAGAAAAACTGTTTTTT
>TRBJ2-1|.|TRBD1|TRBV7-2
CASSLVRGNGEQFF
TGTGCCAGCAGCTTAGTCAGGGGGAACGGTGAGCAGTTCTTC
>TRBJ1-4|.|.|TRBV25-1
CASSDLGGPNEKLFF
TGTGCCAGCAGTGATCTTGGAGGGCCTAATGAAAAACTGTTTTTT
>TRBJ1-2|.|.|TRBV2
CASSDEQLNYGYTF
TGTGCCAGCAGTGACGAGCAGCTCAACTATGGCTACACCTTC
>TRBJ2-2|.|.|TRBV18
CASSLELAGELFF
TGTGCCAGCTCACTAGAACTAGCCGGGGAGCTGTTTTTT
>TRBJ1-1|.|.|TRBV11-2
CASSLEGAYTEAFF
TGTGCCAGCAGCTTAGAGGGGGCCTACACTGAAGCTTTCTTT
>TRBJ2-7|.|.|TRBV7-9
CASTRGGALYEQYF
TGTGCCAGCACCAGGGGGGGGGCACTATACGAGCAGTACTTC
>TRBJ1-3|.|.|TRBV7-9
CASSLSRNPRSGNTIYF
TGTGCCAGCAGCTTAAGCAGAAATCCCAGGTCTGGAAACACCATATATTTT
>TRBJ1-1|.|TRBD1|TRBV5-6
CASSSQGVWGTEAFF
TGTGCCAGCAGTTCACAGGGGGTCTGGGGAACTGAAGCTTTCTTT
>TRBJ2-2|.|.|TRBV6-5
CASSYSGQTGELFF
TGTGCCAGCAGTTACTCAGGGCAGACCGGGGAGCTGTTTTTT
>TRBJ2-3|.|TRBD2|TRBV7-2
CASSSSPGLALPDTQYF
TGTGCCAGCAGCTCAAGCCCGGGACTAGCCCTCCCAGATACGCAGTATTTT
>TRBJ1-1|.|.|TRBV27
CASSFSSLSTEAFF
TGTGCCAGCAGTTTTTCGTCTCTTAGCACTGAAGCTTTCTTT
>TRBJ2-5|few|.|TRBV27
CASSLSASSTGTQYF
TGTGCCAGCAGTTTATCGGCCTCCTCGACGGGGACCCAGTACTTC
>TRBJ2-4|.|TRBD2|TRBV4-3
CASSQDLGGDGLKNIQYF
TGCGCCAGCAGCCAAGACCTTGGGGGGGACGGACTCAAAAACATTCAGTACTTC
>TRBJ1-5|.|.|TRBV2
CASRAGSNQPQHF
TGTGCCTCCAGAGCAGGGAGCAATCAGCCCCAGCATTTT
>TRBJ2-5|.|TRBD2|TRBV4-2
CASSQGWTSGEETQYF
TGTGCCAGCAGCCAAGGATGGACTAGCGGGGAGGAGACCCAGTACTTC
>TRBJ1-3|.|.|TRBV4-2
CASSQDLGGGSGTIYF
TGTGCCAGCAGCCAAGATTTGGGCGGGGGCTCGGGCACCATATATTTT
>TRBJ1-5|.|TRBD1|TRBV6-6
CASTKTGQGDNQPQHF
TGTGCCAGCACTAAGACGGGACAGGGGGATAATCAGCCCCAGCATTTT
>TRBJ2-1|.|.|TRBV6-5
CASSYGTGTHNEQFF
TGTGCCAGCAGTTACGGTACAGGGACGCACAATGAGCAGTTCTTC
>TRBJ2-2|.|TRBD2|TRBV27
CASRSGGRPGELFF
TGTGCCAGCAGGTCGGGGGGGCGACCCGGGGAGCTGTTTTTT
>TRBJ2-1|.|.|TRBV24-1
CATSVGGNEQFF
TGTGCCACCAGTGTCGGCGGGAATGAGCAGTTCTTC
>TRBJ2-7|.|.|TRBV6-2/TRBV6-3
CASSFDPTEQYF
TGTGCCAGCAGTTTTGACCCAACTGAGCAGTACTTC
>TRBJ1-5|.|TRBD1|TRBV18
CASSPLAGSGQGANQPQHF
TGTGCCAGCTCACCATTGGCCGGGTCGGGACAGGGGGCGAATCAGCCCCAGCATTTT
>TRBJ2-2|few|.|TRBV7-2
CASSPHRQTGELFF
TGTGCCAGCAGCCCCCACCGGCAAACCGGGGAGCTGTTTTTT
>TRBJ2-4|.|TRBD2|TRBV4-1
CASSPLRLAGSVTAKNIQYF
TGCGCCAGCAGCCCCCTGCGACTAGCGGGATCTGTGACGGCCAAAAACATTCAGTACTTC
>TRBJ2-7|.|TRBD2|TRBV14
CASSQGGSGRQNEQYF
TGTGCCAGCAGCCAAGGTGGCAGCGGGAGACAGAACGAGCAGTACTTC
>TRBJ2-2|.|TRBD2|TRBV5-1
CASSPTGTSGGELFF
TGCGCCAGCAGCCCGACCGGGACTAGCGGCGGGGAGCTGTTTTTT
>TRBJ2-5|.|.|TRBV7-9
CASSLAAQQETQYF
TGTGCCAGCAGCTTAGCCGCCCAGCAAGAGACCCAGTACTTC
>TRBJ1-1|once|TRBD1|TRBV9
CASSVTGQTEAFF
TGTGCCAGCAGCGTGACAGGGCAAACTGAAGCTTTCTTT
>TRBJ2-5|.|.|TRBV7-9
CASSPTGSGAQYF
TGTGCCAGCAGCCCGACAGGTTCTGGGGCCCAGTACTTC
>TRBJ2-1|.|.|TRBV5-6
CASTLAGEFSYNEQFF
TGTGCCAGCACTCTGGCGGGTGAATTCTCCTACAATGAGCAGTTCTTC
>TRBJ1-2|.|.|TRBV11-1
CASSFDSEVYGYTF
TGTGCCAGCAGCTTCGACAGTGAGGTCTATGGCTACACCTTC
>TRBJ1-1|.|.|TRBV19
CASSITMWNTEAFF
TGTGCCAGTAGTATCACAATGTGGAACACTGAAGCTTTCTTT
>TRBJ1-2|.|.|TRBV7-3
CASSRDPWPGDDGYTF
TGTGCCAGCAGCCGCGACCCATGGCCGGGAGACGATGGCTACACCTTC
>TRBJ1-6|.|.|TRBV12-5
CASALGPHSPLHF
TGTGCTAGTGCACTCGGACCTCATTCACCCCTCCACTTT
>TRBJ2-7|.|.|TRBV30
CAWSVESYEQYF
TGTGCCTGGAGTGTTGAGAGTTACGAGCAGTACTTC
>TRBJ2-1|.|TRBD2|TRBV14
CASSPGLAANNEQFF
TGTGCCAGCAGCCCAGGACTAGCGGCCAACAATGAGCAGTTCTTC
>TRBJ1-2|.|.|TRBV30
CAWSAGSGYGYTF
TGTGCCTGGAGTGCGGGAAGTGGCTATGGCTACACCTTC
>TRBJ2-3|.|TRBD1|TRBV13
CASSPKGQGTDTQYF
TGTGCCAGCAGCCCAAAGGGACAGGGCACAGATACGCAGTATTTT